Listed below are T cell receptor beta chains from one sample, sequenced in a study of technical replicates of blood from a handful of donors. Clones were read by immunoSEQ multiplex PCR, and TCRdb kept only the in-frame ones, dropping some. The sample lists around 81,000 clones, approximately 80% occurring once. The sample comprised PBMCs. All receptors derive from a human donor in good health. Some clones in this sample may be carry-over from other donors' samples. Each CDR3 is given with its conserved first and last residue. Each record gives: D gene, J gene, V gene, clone size, CDR3 protein, CDR3 DNA. The D gene is left open where the match is weak. Not all rows give a size; the values are once, few, many and, for expanded clones, a class.

- TRBJ1-4 TRBV7-7 - CARSHEDTGEKPFF TGTGCTAGAAGCCACGAGGACACGGGTGAAAAACCGTTTTTT
TRBD1 TRBJ1-1 TRBV4-1 - CASSQLPGQGDSVNTEAFF TGCGCCAGCAGCCAACTTCCTGGACAGGGGGACTCGGTGAACACTGAAGCTTTCTTT
- TRBJ2-1 TRBV4-3 - CASSQFLRTVEYNEQFF TGCGCCAGCAGCCAATTTCTTAGGACTGTCGAATACAATGAGCAGTTCTTC
- TRBJ2-2 TRBV14 once CASSQRLATGELFF TGTGCCAGCAGCCAACGGCTAGCTACCGGGGAGCTGTTTTTT
- TRBJ2-7 TRBV5-8 - CATGDIYEQYF TGTGCCACCGGGGATATATACGAGCAGTACTTC
- TRBJ2-7 TRBV5-1 few CASSPETGREQYF TGCGCCAGCAGCCCGGAAACAGGCCGGGAGCAGTACTTC
TRBD1 TRBJ1-4 TRBV7-3 - CASERDRGDEKLFF TGTGCCAGCGAGCGGGACAGGGGAGATGAAAAACTGTTTTTT
- TRBJ1-1 TRBV9 - CASNLQGNTEAFF TGTGCCAGCAACTTACAGGGGAACACTGAAGCTTTCTTT
- TRBJ2-5 TRBV6-1 few CASTGRVAQETQYF TGTGCCAGCACCGGCAGGGTGGCCCAAGAGACCCAGTACTTC
- TRBJ2-7 TRBV7-6 - CASGRGPILEQYF TGTGCCAGCGGCCGGGGTCCTATACTCGAGCAGTACTTC
- TRBJ2-2 TRBV6-4 - CASTASGTGELFF TGTGCCAGTACTGCCTCCGGGACCGGGGAGCTGTTTTTT
TRBD1 TRBJ1-1 TRBV18 - CASSPPGQLMNTEAFF TGTGCCAGCTCACCACCGGGACAGCTAATGAACACTGAAGCTTTCTTT
TRBD2 TRBJ2-5 TRBV11-3 once CASRPPLAAPQETQYF TGTGCCAGCAGACCCCCCCTAGCGGCGCCACAAGAGACCCAGTACTTC
- TRBJ2-7 TRBV6-5 - CASSYSSQGTYEQYF TGTGCCAGCAGTTACTCGAGCCAGGGAACCTACGAGCAGTACTTC
- TRBJ1-2 TRBV6-6 - CASSYSSQGIGYGYTF TGTGCCAGCAGTTACTCGAGTCAGGGAATCGGCTATGGCTACACCTTC
- TRBJ2-7 TRBV5-1 - CASSLGAGMANEQYF TGCGCCAGCAGCTTGGGAGCAGGGATGGCGAACGAGCAGTACTTC
TRBD2 TRBJ2-1 TRBV27 - CASSGGGGRTYNEQFF TGTGCCAGCAGTGGCGGAGGCGGGAGGACCTACAATGAGCAGTTCTTC
TRBD2 TRBJ2-1 TRBV12-5 - CASGLGGGRFSYNEQFF TGTGCTAGTGGACTTGGGGGCGGGAGGTTCTCCTACAATGAGCAGTTCTTC
TRBD1 TRBJ2-4 TRBV5-8 - CASSRPDRAGIQYF TGTGCCAGCAGCCGACCGGACAGGGCTGGCATTCAGTACTTC
- TRBJ1-5 TRBV19 once CASSASGMGSQPQHF TGTGCCAGTAGTGCCTCGGGGATGGGAAGCCAGCCCCAGCATTTT
- TRBJ1-4 TRBV29-1 - CSVQVGAGEKLFF TGCAGCGTGCAGGTGGGCGCCGGTGAAAAACTGTTTTTT
- TRBJ2-7 TRBV7-4 - CASSFRSGEGWAGRYEQYF TGTGCCAGCAGCTTTCGATCCGGGGAAGGATGGGCCGGGCGCTACGAGCAGTACTTC
TRBD1 TRBJ1-2 TRBV20-1 - CSASDRDGYTF TGCAGTGCTAGCGACAGGGACGGCTACACCTTC
- TRBJ2-1 TRBV20-1 - CSATGGNEQFF TGCAGTGCTACCGGGGGCAATGAGCAGTTCTTC
TRBD1 TRBJ1-2 TRBV7-3 - CASSLGVTGGGYTF TGTGCCAGCAGCTTAGGGGTGACAGGGGGAGGCTACACCTTC
- TRBJ2-7 TRBV5-6 - CASSGGSQREQYF TGTGCCAGCAGCGGAGGATCCCAAAGGGAGCAGTACTTC
- TRBJ1-1 TRBV20-1 few CSVGRGTEAFF TGCAGTGTTGGAAGGGGAACTGAAGCTTTCTTT
- TRBJ2-5 TRBV18 - CASSPFSSAQETQYF TGTGCCAGCTCACCTTTTTCTAGCGCCCAAGAGACCCAGTACTTC
- TRBJ1-1 TRBV25-1 - CASSEWGSEAFF TGTGCCAGCAGTGAATGGGGCAGCGAAGCTTTCTTT
- TRBJ1-1 TRBV4-3 - CASSRGTEALNTEAFF TGCGCCAGCAGTCGGGGTACGGAGGCCTTGAACACTGAAGCTTTCTTT
- TRBJ2-7 TRBV27 - CASSLGRAHEQYF TGTGCCAGCAGTTTAGGCAGGGCCCACGAGCAGTACTTC
- TRBJ2-1 TRBV7-8 - CASSASTGQFF TGTGCCAGCAGCGCCTCGACGGGGCAGTTCTTC
- TRBJ2-3 TRBV5-1 once CASSSDWATDTQYF TGCGCCAGCAGCTCGGACTGGGCCACAGATACGCAGTATTTT
- TRBJ1-5 TRBV5-1 - CASSLSQLQGNQPQHF TGCGCCAGCAGCTTGTCCCAATTACAGGGCAATCAGCCCCAGCATTTT
TRBD1 TRBJ2-5 TRBV2 - CASNRGLQETQYF TGTGCCAGCAACAGGGGGCTACAGGAGACCCAGTACTTC
- TRBJ1-5 TRBV19 - CASSIGLLATQHF TGTGCCAGTAGTATAGGGCTGCTCGCAACACAGCATTTT